This T cell receptor beta chain was sequenced during a study of cytomegalovirus exposure and HLA in healthy donors. Study outcomes and limitations: Later, TCR association rates were found to vary by HLA locus, highest for DRB1 and lowest for HLA-C.

Notes on this clone: Antigen unknown.

Vbeta (60) and Jbeta (13) primers were used in the PCR. Clones were read by immunoSEQ multiplex PCR, and TCRdb kept only the in-frame ones, dropping some. The sample records about 42,000 clones, approximately 52% being singletons. This TCR was recovered from a human donor in good health. The sequenced sample consisted of PBMCs.

The CDR3 reads CASRVGANTEAFF. In nucleotides, the CDR3 is TGTGCCAGCAGGGTAGGGGCGAACACTGAAGCTTTCTTT. The rearrangement joins TRBV6-5 to TRBJ1-1, with D maybe TRBD1 (5 bases). V shed 6 bases and J shed 1 base, with 9 bases lying between them. The CDR3 sequence is 13 residues long. From germline, CDR1 is MNHEY and CDR2 SVGAGI.